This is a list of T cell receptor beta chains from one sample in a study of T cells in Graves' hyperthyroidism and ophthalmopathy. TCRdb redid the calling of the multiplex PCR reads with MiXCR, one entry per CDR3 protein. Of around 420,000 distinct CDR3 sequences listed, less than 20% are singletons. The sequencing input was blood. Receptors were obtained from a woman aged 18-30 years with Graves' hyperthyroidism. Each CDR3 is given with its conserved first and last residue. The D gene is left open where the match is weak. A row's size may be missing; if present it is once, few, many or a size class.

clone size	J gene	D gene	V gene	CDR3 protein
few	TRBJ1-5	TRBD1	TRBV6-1	CASSRMRRGREPQHF
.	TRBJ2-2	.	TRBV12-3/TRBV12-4	CASSPQGGGTEELFF
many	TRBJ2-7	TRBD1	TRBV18	CASSLGTGFDYEQYF
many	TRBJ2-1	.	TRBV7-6	CASSLRDGGFNEQFF
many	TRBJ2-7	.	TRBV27	CATSNSRASYEQYF
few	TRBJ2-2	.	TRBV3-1	CASSPITGELFF
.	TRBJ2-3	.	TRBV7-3	CASQEARGDTQYF
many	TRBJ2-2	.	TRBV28	CASSLTRGVGELFF
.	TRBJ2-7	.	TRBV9	CASSVGGDSGLYEQYF
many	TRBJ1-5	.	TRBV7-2	CASSLLGTGGSGQPQHF
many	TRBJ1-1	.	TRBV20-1	CSDEGEAFF
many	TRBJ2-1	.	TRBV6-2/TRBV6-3	CASSYGNYNEQFF
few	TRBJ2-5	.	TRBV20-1	CSAGEKETQYF
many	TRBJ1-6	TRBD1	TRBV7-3	CASSADRNSPLHF
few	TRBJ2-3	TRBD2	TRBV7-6	CASSRRLAGRSSTDTQYF
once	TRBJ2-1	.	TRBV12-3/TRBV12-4	CASSGGTDYNEQFF
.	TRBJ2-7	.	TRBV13	CASSSQDLPVSEQYF
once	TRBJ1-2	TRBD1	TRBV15	CATSRGTGDGYTF
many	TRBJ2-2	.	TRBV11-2	CASSPAETRAGELFF
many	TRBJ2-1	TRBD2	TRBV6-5	CASSYGFGTSGPSYNEQFF
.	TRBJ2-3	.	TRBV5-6	CASTGDTQYF
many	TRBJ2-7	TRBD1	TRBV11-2	CASSPRDRVYEQYF
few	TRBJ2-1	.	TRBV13	CASSFRRSYNEQFF
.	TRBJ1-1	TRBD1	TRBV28	CASNSQYRGGNTEAFF
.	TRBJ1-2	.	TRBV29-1	CSVVRAGDYGYTF
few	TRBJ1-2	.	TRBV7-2	CASSLTAGYGYTF
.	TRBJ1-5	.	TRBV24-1	CATSDQKGSLNSNQPQHF
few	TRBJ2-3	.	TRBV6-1	CASSPIPVDTQYF
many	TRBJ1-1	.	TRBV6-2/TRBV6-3	CASSYGSPEAFF
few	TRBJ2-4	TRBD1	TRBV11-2	CASSLRPRRGQGDEAKNIQYF
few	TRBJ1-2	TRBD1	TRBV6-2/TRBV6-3	CASRTDRANYGYTF
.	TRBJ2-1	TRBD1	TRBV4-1	CASSQDPGTANNEQFF
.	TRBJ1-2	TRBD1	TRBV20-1	CSATSPGQRKTNYGYTF
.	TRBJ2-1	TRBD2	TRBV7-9	CASSPVLAGVFNEQFF
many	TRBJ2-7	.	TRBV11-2	CASSPRVRAEFYEQYF
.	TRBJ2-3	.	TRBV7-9	CASSSLGLDTQYF
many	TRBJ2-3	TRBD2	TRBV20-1	CSARSIGTSGTITDTQYF
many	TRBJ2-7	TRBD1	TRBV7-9	CASSSHRDRVSYEQYF
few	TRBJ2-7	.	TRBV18	CASSPTWDPYEQYF
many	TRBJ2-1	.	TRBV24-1	CATSASGRDPDGDEQFF
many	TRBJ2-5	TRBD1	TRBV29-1	CSVIPWTGQETQYF
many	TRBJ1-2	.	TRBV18	CASSFRTDTNYGYTF
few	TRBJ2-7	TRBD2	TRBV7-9	CASILGSGGPYEQYF
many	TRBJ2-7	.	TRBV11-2	CASSLDVAGIEQYF
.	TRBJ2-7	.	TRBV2	CASSVNRANEQYF